This T cell receptor beta chain was profiled in a study of T cells in Graves' hyperthyroidism and ophthalmopathy. Study information: Specimen type is peripheral blood, collected at initial diagnosis prior to any treatment. Findings and caveats of the study: Clonotypes that were expanded in thyroid above 0.001 mostly appeared in blood too.

About 10 ml fresh peripheral blood yielded the PBMCs. Researchers amplified the TCR beta CDR3 regions from RNA transcripts. First-round RT-PCR of the TCR CDR3 relied on the HTBI primer set. TCRdb re-called the multiplex PCR reads through MiXCR, storing one row per CDR3 protein. This table has a few hundred thousand distinct CDR3 sequences, around a sixth appearing once. This clonotype was seen more than once but under ten times. Antigen unknown. The source of this sequence is a woman aged 25 to 45 with Graves' hyperthyroidism. Sequenced input: blood.

The CDR3 bases are TGTGCCAGCAGCTTAGGGCCGGGACGATCTGGAAACACCATATATTTT. Its protein is CASSLGPGRSGNTIYF. V usage is TRBV7-6 and J usage is TRBJ1-3; tentatively, D is TRBD1 (5 bases). Germline V lookup: CDR1 SGHVS, CDR2 FNYEAQ. V lost 1 base and J 1 base, leaving 11 bases between the germline ends. This CDR3 spans 16 amino acids.